The present T cell receptor beta chain was sequenced within a study of CD8+ T cells in alopecia areata. Looking at the study overall: Dosing spanned 6 to 18 months on tofacitinib, then 6 months off drug. Study-wide results and limits: For patients receiving tofacitinib, scalp clonality and expanded CD8+ clones among the top 100 significantly decreased. Relative to normal scalp, lesional scalp, especially alopecia totalis/universalis, showed higher clonality.

Treatment of the sample: oral pan-JAK inhibitor, 5-10 mg twice daily. A word on this clone: Its cognate antigen is unknown.

Germline V gene data show CDR1 as SEHNR and CDR2 as FQNEAQ (reference sequence). The CDR3 totals 13 residues. Trimming removed 2 bases at V and 9 bases at J, with 14 bases between. RNA extraction was followed by reverse transcription into cDNA, which acted as the sequencing template. Clones were read by immunoSEQ multiplex PCR, and TCRdb kept only the in-frame ones, dropping some. The sample includes approximately 200,000 clones, roughly 60% of them seen just once. The chain links TRBV7-9 to TRBJ2-7; D unresolved. The receptor was isolated from a human donor with alopecia areata. The input for sequencing was CD4+ T cells sorted from blood, taken at week 24, from a patient treated with tofacitinib. DNA for the CDR3: TGTGCCAGCAGCTTATATTCCGGATCCGCGCAGTACTTC. Amino acids: CASSLYSGSAQYF.